This T cell receptor beta chain was retrieved from a study of patients and donors after allogeneic stem cell transplantation. Each CDR3 protein gets one entry after TCRdb re-called the RT-PCR reads with MiXCR. The sample contains over 350,000 distinct CDR3 sequences, approximately 16% of which appear only once. J was trimmed by 3 bases and V by 3 bases; bases with no gene match: 10. The germline gives CDR1 DFQATT, CDR2 SNEGSKA (reference sequence). CDR3 length: 17 amino acids. The source is a human donor who was either an allogeneic HSCT recipient or a stem cell or donor lymphocyte infusion donor (not recorded which). It is not recorded whose cells these are; they may come from a transplant donor. The sample consisted of blood, either unsorted or a sorted T cell fraction (not recorded which). V and J are TRBV20-1 and TRBJ2-4; 11 bases map to TRBD2. The CDR3 DNA reads TGCAGTGCTAGGGCGCTAGCGGGGGGTTCGGGCAAAAACATTCAGTACTTC. This encodes CSARALAGGSGKNIQYF.